This TCR beta chain was captured in a study of control samples from healthy donors and cancer patients. V was cut by 4 bases and J by 0 bases, with 16 bases left in between. This CDR3 has 17 amino acids. Germline V CDR1 and CDR2: MNHEY, SVGEGT. The method was immunoSEQ multiplex PCR; TCRdb's version includes in-frame clones alone and lacks a portion of them. Of just under 80,000 clones listed, 70% to 90% are singletons. This TCR came from a woman in her fifties or sixties with head and neck cancer. This chain links TRBV6-2 or TRBV6-3 with TRBJ1-5; D uncertain. The sample taken for sequencing was PBMCs. CDR3 loop: CASSFPPGRYSNQPQHF. For the CDR3, the DNA is TGTGCCAGCAGTTTCCCGCCAGGACGATATAGCAATCAGCCCCAGCATTTT.